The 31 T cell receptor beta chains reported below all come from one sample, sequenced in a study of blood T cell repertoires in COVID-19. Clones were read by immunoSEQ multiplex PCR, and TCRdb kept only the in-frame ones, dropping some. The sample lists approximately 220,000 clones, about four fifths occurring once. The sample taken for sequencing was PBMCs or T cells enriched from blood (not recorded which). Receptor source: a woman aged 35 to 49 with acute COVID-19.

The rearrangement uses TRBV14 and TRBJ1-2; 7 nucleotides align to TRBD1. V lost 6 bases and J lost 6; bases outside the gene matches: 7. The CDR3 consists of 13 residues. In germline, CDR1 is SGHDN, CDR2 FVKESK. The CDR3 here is CASSLDRSNGYTF. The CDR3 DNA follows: TGTGCCAGCAGTCTGGACAGGAGTAATGGCTACACCTTC. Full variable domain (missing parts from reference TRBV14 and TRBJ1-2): EAGVTQFPSHSVIEKGQTVTLRCDPISGHDNLYWYRRVMGKEIKFLLHFVKESKQDESGMPNNRFLAERTGGTYSTLKVQPAELEDSGVYFCASSLDRSNGYTFGSGTRLTVV.

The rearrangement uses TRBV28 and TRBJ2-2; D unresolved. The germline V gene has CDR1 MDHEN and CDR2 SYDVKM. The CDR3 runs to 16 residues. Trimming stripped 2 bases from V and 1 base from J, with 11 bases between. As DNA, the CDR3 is TGTGCCAGCAGTTTAGATCCCAGGCTGAACACCGGGGAGCTGTTTTTT. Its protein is CASSLDPRLNTGELFF.

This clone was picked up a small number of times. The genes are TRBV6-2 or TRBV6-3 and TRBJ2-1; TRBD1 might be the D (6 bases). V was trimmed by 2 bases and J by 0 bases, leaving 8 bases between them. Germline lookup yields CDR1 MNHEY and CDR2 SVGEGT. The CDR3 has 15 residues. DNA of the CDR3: TGTGCCAGCAGTTACACAGGGAGCTCCTACAATGAGCAGTTCTTC. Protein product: CASSYTGSSYNEQFF.

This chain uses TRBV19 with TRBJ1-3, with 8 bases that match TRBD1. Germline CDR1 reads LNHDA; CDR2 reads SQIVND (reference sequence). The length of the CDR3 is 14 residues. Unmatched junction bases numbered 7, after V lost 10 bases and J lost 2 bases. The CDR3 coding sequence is TGTGCCAATAAGCAGGGGGCGGCTGGAAACACCATATATTTT. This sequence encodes CANKQGAAGNTIYF.

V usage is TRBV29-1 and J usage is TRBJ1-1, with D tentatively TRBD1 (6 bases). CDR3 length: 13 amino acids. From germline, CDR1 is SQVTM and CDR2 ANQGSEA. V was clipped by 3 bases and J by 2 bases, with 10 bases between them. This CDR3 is CSVERGLNTEAFF. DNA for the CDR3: TGCAGCGTTGAGCGGGGGCTAAACACTGAAGCTTTCTTT. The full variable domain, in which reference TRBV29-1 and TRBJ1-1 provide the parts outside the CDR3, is SAVISQKPSRDICQRGTSLTIQCQVDSQVTMMFWYRQQPGQSLTLIATANQGSEATYESGFVIDKFPISRPNLTFSTLTVSNMSPEDSSIYLCSVERGLNTEAFFGQGTRLTVV.

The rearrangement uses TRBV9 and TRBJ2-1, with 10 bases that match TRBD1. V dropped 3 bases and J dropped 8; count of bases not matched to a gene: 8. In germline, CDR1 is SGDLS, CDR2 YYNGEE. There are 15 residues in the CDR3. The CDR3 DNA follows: TGTGCCAGCAGCGATTCGACAGGGGGCATCGATGAGCAGTTCTTC. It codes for CASSDSTGGIDEQFF.

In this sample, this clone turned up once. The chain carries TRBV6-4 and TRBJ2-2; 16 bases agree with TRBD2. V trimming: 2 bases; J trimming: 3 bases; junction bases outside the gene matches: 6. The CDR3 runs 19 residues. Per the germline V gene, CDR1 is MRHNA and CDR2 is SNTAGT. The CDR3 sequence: CASSDLGLAGGPHTGELFF. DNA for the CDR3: TGTGCCAGCAGTGACCTGGGACTAGCGGGGGGGCCCCACACCGGGGAGCTGTTTTTT.

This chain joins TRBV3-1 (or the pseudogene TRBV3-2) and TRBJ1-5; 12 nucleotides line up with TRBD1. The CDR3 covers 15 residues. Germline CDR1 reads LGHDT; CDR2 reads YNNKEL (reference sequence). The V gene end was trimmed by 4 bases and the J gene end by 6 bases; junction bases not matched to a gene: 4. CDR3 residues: CASSRGTGGFQPQHF. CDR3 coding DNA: TGTGCCAGCAGCCGAGGGACAGGGGGCTTTCAGCCCCAGCATTTT.

As DNA, the CDR3 is TGTGCCAGCAGTGAATCCACCGGACTCTCCTACGAGCAGTACTTC. This gives the protein CASSESTGLSYEQYF. The J gene is TRBJ2-7, the V gene TRBV6-1, with a weak D call TRBD2 (5 bases). V shed 2 bases and J shed 0 bases, with 11 bases lying between them. This CDR3 has 15 amino acids. CDR1 is MNHNS, CDR2 SASEGT, per germline.

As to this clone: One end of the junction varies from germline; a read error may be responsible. The CDR3 is CALGDYTEAFF. The DNA of the CDR3 is TGCGCCCTCGGTGACTACACTGAAGCTTTCTTT. This rearrangement joins TRBV30 to TRBJ1-1, with unresolved D. The CDR3 is 11 amino acids. The germline CDR1 and CDR2 sequences are GTSNPN and SVGIG (reference sequence).

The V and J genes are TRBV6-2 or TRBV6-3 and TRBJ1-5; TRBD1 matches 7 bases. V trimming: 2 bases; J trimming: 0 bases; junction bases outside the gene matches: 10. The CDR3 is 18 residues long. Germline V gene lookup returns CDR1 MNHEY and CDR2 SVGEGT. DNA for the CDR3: TGTGCCAGCAGTTACAGCCTCAGGGGGAGGCATAGCAATCAGCCCCAGCATTTT. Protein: CASSYSLRGRHSNQPQHF.

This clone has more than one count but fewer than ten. The CDR3 loop reads CASSQDINQPQHF. The CDR3 DNA sequence: TGTGCCAGCAGCCAAGACATCAATCAGCCCCAGCATTTT. V usage is TRBV3-1 (or the pseudogene TRBV3-2) and J usage is TRBJ1-5; D gene ambiguous. The V gene lost 0 bases and the J gene lost 3 bases, with 3 bases spanning the gap. This CDR3 region has 13 residues. Per the germline V gene, CDR1 is LGHDT and CDR2 is YNNKEL (reference sequence).

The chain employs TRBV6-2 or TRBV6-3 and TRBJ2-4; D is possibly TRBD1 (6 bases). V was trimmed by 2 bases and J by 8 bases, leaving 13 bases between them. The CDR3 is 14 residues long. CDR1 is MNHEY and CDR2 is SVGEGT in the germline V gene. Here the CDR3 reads CASSYRGRGDIQYF. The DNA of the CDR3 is TGTGCCAGCAGTTACCGGGGCAGGGGAGACATTCAGTACTTC.

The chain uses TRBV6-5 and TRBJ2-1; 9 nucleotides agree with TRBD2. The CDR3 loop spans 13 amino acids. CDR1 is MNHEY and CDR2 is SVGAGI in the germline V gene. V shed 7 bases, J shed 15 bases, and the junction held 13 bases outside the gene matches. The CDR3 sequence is CASKEGGLAPGFF. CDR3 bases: TGTGCCAGCAAAGAGGGGGGACTAGCCCCGGGGTTCTTC.

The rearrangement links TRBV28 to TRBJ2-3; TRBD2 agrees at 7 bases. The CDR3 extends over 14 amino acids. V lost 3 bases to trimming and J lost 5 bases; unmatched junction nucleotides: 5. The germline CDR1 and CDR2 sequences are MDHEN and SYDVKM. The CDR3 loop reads CASSLAGEGDTQYF. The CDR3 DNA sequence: TGTGCCAGCAGTTTGGCGGGAGAAGGAGATACGCAGTATTTT. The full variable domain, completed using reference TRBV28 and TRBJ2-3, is DVKVTQSSRYLVKRTGEKVFLECVQDMDHENMFWYRQDPGLGLRLIYFSYDVKMKEKGDIPEGYSVSREKKERFSLILESASTNQTSMYLCASSLAGEGDTQYFGPGTRLTVL.

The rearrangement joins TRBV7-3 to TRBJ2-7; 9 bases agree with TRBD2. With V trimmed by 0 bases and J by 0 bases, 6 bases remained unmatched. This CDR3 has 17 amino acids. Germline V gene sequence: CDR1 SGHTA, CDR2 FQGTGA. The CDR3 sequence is CASSLTSGGPSSYEQYF. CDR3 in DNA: TGTGCCAGCAGCTTAACTAGCGGGGGTCCGAGCTCCTACGAGCAGTACTTC.

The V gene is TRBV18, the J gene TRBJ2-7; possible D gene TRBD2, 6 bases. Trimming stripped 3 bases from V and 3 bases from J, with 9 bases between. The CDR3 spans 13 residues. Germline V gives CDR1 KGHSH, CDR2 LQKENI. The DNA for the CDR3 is TGTGCCAGCTCACCTCTCGGGGGCTACGAGCAGTACTTC. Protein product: CASSPLGGYEQYF.

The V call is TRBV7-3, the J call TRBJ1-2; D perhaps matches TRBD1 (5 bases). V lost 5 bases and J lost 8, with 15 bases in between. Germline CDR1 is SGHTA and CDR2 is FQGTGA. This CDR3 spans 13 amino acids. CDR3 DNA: TGTGCCAGCAGCCCCAGGCAGGGAGGCGGCTACACCTTC. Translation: CASSPRQGGGYTF. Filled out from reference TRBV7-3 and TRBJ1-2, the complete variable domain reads GAGVSQTPSNKVTEKGKYVELRCDPISGHTALYWYRQSLGQGPEFLIYFQGTGAADDSGLPNDRFFAVRPEGSVSTLKIQRTERGDSAVYLCASSPRQGGGYTFGSGTRLTVV.

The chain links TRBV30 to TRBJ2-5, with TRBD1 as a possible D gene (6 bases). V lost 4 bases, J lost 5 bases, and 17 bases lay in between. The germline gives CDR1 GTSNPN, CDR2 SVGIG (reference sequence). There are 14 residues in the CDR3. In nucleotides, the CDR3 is TGTGCCTGGACAACCGGACAGTCTGTGGAGACCCAGTACTTC. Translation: CAWTTGQSVETQYF.

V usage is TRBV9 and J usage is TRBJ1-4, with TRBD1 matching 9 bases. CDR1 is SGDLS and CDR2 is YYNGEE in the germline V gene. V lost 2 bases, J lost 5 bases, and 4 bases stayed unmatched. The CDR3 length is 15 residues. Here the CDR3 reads CASSVRGTGNEKLFF. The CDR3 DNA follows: TGTGCCAGCAGCGTTAGAGGGACAGGGAATGAAAAACTGTTTTTT.

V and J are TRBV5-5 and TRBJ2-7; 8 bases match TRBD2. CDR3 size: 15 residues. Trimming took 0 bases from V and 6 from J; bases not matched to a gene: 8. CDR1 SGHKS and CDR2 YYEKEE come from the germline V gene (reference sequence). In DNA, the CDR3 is TGTGCCAGCAGCTTGGGGGGCCTAGCGGGCAGCGAGCAGTACTTC. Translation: CASSLGGLAGSEQYF.

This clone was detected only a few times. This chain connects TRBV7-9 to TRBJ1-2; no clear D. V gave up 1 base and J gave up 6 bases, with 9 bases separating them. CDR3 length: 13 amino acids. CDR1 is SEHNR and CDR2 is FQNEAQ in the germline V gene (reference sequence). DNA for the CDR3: TGTGCCAGCAGCTTAGACGGAGGTGATGGCTACACCTTC. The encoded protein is CASSLDGGDGYTF. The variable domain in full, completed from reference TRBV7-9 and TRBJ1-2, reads DTGVSQNPRHKITKRGQNVTFRCDPISEHNRLYWYRQTLGQGPEFLTYFQNEAQLEKSRLLSDRFSAERPKGSFSTLEIQRTEQGDSAMYLCASSLDGGDGYTFGSGTRLTVV.

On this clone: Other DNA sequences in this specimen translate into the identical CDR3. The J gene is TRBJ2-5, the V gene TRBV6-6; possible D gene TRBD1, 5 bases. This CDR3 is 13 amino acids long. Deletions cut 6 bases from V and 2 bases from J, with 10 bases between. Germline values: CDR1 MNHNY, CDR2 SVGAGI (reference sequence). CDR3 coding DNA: TGTGCCAGCAGAGGGCAGGGACAAGAGACCCAGTACTTC. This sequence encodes CASRGQGQETQYF.

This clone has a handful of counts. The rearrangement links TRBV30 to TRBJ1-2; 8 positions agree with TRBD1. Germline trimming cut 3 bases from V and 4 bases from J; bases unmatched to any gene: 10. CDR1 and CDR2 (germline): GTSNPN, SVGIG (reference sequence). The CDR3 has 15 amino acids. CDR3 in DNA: TGTGCCTGGAGCCAAGCGGACAGGGACCTCTATGGCTACACCTTC. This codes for CAWSQADRDLYGYTF. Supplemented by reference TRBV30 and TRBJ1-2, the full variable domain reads SQTIHQWPATLVQPVGSPLSLECTVEGTSNPNLYWYRQAAGRGLQLLFYSVGIGQISSEVPQNLSASRPQDRQFILSSKKLLLSDSGFYLCAWSQADRDLYGYTFGSGTRLTVV.

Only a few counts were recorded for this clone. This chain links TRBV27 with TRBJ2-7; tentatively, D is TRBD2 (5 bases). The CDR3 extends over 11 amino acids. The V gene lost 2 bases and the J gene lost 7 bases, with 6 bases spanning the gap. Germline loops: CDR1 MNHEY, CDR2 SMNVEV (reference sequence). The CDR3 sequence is CASSLGGEQYF. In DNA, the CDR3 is TGTGCCAGCAGTTTAGGCGGGGAGCAGTACTTC.

CDR3 in DNA: TGTGCCAGCAGCTTAGGCCGGTGGGAGGCCTACGAGCAGTACTTC. Translating it yields CASSLGRWEAYEQYF. The V call is TRBV7-9, the J call TRBJ2-7, with D perhaps TRBD2 (6 bases). V lost 1 base and J lost 2, with 12 bases in between. This CDR3 comprises 15 residues. The germline gives CDR1 SEHNR, CDR2 FQNEAQ (reference sequence).

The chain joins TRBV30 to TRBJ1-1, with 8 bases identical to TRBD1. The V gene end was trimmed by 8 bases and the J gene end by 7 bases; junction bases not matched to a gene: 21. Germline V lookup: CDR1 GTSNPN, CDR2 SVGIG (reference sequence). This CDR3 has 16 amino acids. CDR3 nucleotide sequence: TGTGCCCAGCAGGGGGACGAGGACAGGGCCCCCAATGAAGCTTTCTTT. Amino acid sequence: CAQQGDEDRAPNEAFF.

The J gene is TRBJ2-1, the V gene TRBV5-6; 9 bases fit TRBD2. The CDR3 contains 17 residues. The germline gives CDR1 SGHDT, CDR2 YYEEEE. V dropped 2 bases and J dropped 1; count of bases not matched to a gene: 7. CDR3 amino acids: CASSFTEAGGSYNEQFF. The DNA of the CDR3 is TGTGCCAGCAGCTTTACAGAAGCGGGAGGATCCTACAATGAGCAGTTCTTC. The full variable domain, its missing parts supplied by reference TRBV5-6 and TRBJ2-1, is DAGVTQSPTHLIKTRGQQVTLRCSPKSGHDTVSWYQQALGQGPQFIFQYYEEEERQRGNFPDRFSGHQFPNYSSELNVNALLLGDSALYLCASSFTEAGGSYNEQFFGPGTRLTVL.

CDR3 in DNA: TGTGCCAGCAGCGTCCCGGGACAGGGAATGAACACTGAAGCTTTCTTT. This sequence encodes CASSVPGQGMNTEAFF. The genes are TRBV5-6 and TRBJ1-1; 9 positions match TRBD1. This CDR3 has 16 residues. Germline values: CDR1 SGHDT, CDR2 YYEEEE. V dropped 4 bases and J dropped 0; count of bases not matched to a gene: 7.

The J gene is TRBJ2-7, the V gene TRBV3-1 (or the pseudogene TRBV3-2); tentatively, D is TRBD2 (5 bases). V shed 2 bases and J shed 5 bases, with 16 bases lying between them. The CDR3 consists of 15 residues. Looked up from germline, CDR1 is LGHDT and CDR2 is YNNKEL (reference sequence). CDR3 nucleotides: TGTGCCAGCAGCCAAATGAGCGGAAGATTCCACGAGCAGTACTTC. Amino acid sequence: CASSQMSGRFHEQYF.

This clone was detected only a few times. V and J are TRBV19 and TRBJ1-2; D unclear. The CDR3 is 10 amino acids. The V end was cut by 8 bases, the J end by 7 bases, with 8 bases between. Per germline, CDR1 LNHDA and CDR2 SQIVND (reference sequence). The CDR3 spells CASYGVGYTF. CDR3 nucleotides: TGTGCCAGTTACGGGGTTGGCTACACCTTC.